This passage covers 5 T cell receptor beta chains from one sample sequenced in a study of CD8+CD57+ T cells in acquired aplastic anemia. Patients picked for sequencing had shown CD8+CD57+ cell expansion detected by flow cytometry. According to the study, genomic DNA was the template for TCR beta VDJ and CDR3 profiling. One entry per CDR3 protein, called by TCRdb with MiXCR from the reads. The table lists about 160,000 distinct CDR3 sequences, about 45% of them singletons. Sequences were obtained from sorted CD4+, CD8+, or CD8+CD57+ T cells (not recorded which) from PBMCs. Every receptor here comes from a human donor with aplastic anemia.

This clonotype was seen at least ten times. The chain is built from TRBV5-1 and TRBJ1-6; TRBD1 is a possible D gene (5 bases). The CDR3 is 16 residues long. V gave up 8 bases and J gave up 0 bases, with 15 bases separating them. Germline V gives CDR1 SGHRS, CDR2 YFSETQ. In nucleotides, the CDR3 is TGCGCCAGTAAGACGGTGGACAACTCCTATAATTCACCCCTCCACTTT. It yields the protein CASKTVDNSYNSPLHF.

This clonotype was found many times. The genes are TRBV7-2 and TRBJ2-7; D uncertain. V was shortened by 6 bases and J by 2 bases, with 11 bases between the two germline ends. CDR3 length: 13 residues. Germline V lookup: CDR1 SGHTA, CDR2 FQGNSA. The CDR3 here is CASSPTGPYEQYF. DNA for the CDR3: TGTGCCAGCAGTCCGACTGGCCCCTACGAGCAGTACTTC. The entire variable domain, with the rest obtained from reference TRBV7-2 and TRBJ2-7, is as follows: GAGVSQSPSNKVTEKGKDVELRCDPISGHTALYWYRQSLGQGLEFLIYFQGNSAPDKSGLPSDRFSAERTGGSVSTLTIQRTQQEDSAVYLCASSPTGPYEQYFGPGTRLTVT.

Ten or more counts support this clonotype. The chain has TRBV20-1 and TRBJ1-1; no firm D call. The CDR3 is 14 amino acids. V was cut by 0 bases and J by 1 base, with 9 bases left in between. Germline CDR1 is DFQATT and CDR2 is SNEGSKA (reference sequence). The CDR3 region is CSARDATKNTEAFF. The CDR3, as DNA: TGCAGTGCTAGAGATGCGACAAAGAACACTGAAGCTTTCTTT.

This clonotype has ten or more counts. The chain has TRBV7-3 and TRBJ1-1, with 8 bases lining up with TRBD1. The CDR3 is 13 amino acids. The J segment lost 1 base and the V segment lost 5 bases, leaving 0 bases of the junction unmatched. Germline assignment: CDR1 SGHTA and CDR2 FQGTGA. CDR3 nucleotide sequence: TGTGCCAGCAGCGACAGGGGGAACACTGAAGCTTTCTTT. Protein product: CASSDRGNTEAFF. The full variable domain, rest sourced from reference TRBV7-3 and TRBJ1-1, is GAGVSQTPSNKVTEKGKYVELRCDPISGHTALYWYRQSLGQGPEFLIYFQGTGAADDSGLPNDRFFAVRPEGSVSTLKIQRTERGDSAVYLCASSDRGNTEAFFGQGTRLTVV.

The chain links TRBV11-2 to TRBJ2-5; TRBD2 matches 7 bases. Trimming removed 0 bases from V and 2 bases from J; junction bases left unmatched: 3. Germline CDR1 SGHAT, CDR2 FQNNGV. The CDR3 sequence is 15 residues long. The CDR3 here is CASSLEEGLQETQYF. DNA for the CDR3: TGTGCCAGCAGCTTAGAAGAGGGACTACAAGAGACCCAGTACTTC.